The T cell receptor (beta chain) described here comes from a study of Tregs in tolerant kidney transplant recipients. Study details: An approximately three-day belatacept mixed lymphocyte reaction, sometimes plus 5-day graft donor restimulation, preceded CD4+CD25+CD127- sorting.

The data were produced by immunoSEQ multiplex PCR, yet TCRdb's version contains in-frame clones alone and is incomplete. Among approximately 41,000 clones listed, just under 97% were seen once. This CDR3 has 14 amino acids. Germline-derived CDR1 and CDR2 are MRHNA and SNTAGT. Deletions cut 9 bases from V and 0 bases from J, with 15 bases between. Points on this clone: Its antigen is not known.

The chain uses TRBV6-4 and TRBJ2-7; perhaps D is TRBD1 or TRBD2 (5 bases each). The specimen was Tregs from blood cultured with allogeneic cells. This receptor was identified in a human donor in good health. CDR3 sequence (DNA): TGTGCCAGTGTGGGGGTCTCCCGCTCCTACGAGCAGTACTTC. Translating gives CASVGVSRSYEQYF.